These 9 T cell receptor beta chains were all obtained from the same sample, sequenced in a study of human T cells and chemical hapten exposure. TCRdb used MiXCR to reprocess the RACE reads, holding one entry per CDR3 protein. The table includes more than 150,000 distinct CDR3 sequences, around a quarter detected once. Time point indicated: patch test 3, about 24 weeks after DPC sensitization. Treatment meaning: therapeutic diphenylcyclopropenone sensitization with weekly scalp DPC. The source was whole blood, collected in connection with sensitization to the hapten diphenylcyclopropenone (DPC). These receptors were collected from a woman in her 40s with alopecia areata. Some clones in this sample may be carry-over from other donors' samples.

The chain links TRBV30 to TRBJ2-7, with a tentative D call TRBD1 (6 bases). This CDR3 is 13 amino acids long. V lost 1 base to trimming and J lost 5 bases, with 12 bases between them. Germline-derived CDR1 and CDR2 are GTSNPN and SVGIG (reference sequence). Here the CDR3 DNA reads TGTGCCTGGAGTGCTGGACAGACAGACGAGCAGTACTTC. Translating gives CAWSAGQTDEQYF.

To note about this clonotype: At one end the junction does not follow the germline gene, possibly because of a read error. The chain links TRBV11-2 to TRBJ2-1; the D is unclear. The CDR3 has 15 amino acids. The germline V gene has CDR1 SGHAT and CDR2 FQNNGV. The CDR3 region is CVSSLQGPGSNEQFF. CDR3 nucleotide sequence: TGTGTCAGCAGCTTACAAGGTCCCGGTTCCAATGAGCAGTTCTTC.

This clonotype has more than one count but fewer than ten. This rearrangement joins TRBV20-1 to TRBJ2-3; TRBD1 is a possible D gene (6 bases). The length of the CDR3 is 14 residues. The V end lost 3 bases, the J end lost 2 bases, and 12 bases lay between the germline ends. In germline, CDR1 is DFQATT, CDR2 SNEGSKA (reference sequence). CDR3: CSARPRGYTDTQYF. The CDR3, as DNA: TGCAGTGCTAGGCCTAGGGGGTACACAGATACGCAGTATTTT.

The chain employs TRBV5-1 and TRBJ1-1; D gene unclear. There are 13 residues in the CDR3. Trimming took 0 bases from V and 2 from J, leaving 5 bases between them. Germline V gene lookup returns CDR1 SGHRS and CDR2 YFSETQ. CDR3 DNA: TGCGCCAGCAGCTTGGTGGCCAACACTGAAGCTTTCTTT. Its protein product is CASSLVANTEAFF. Based on the CDR3 plus reference TRBV5-1 and TRBJ1-1, the full variable domain is KAGVTQTPRYLIKTRGQQVTLSCSPISGHRSVSWYQQTPGQGLQFLFEYFSETQRNKGNFPGRFSGRQFSNSRSEMNVSTLELGDSALYLCASSLVANTEAFFGQGTRLTVV.

This clonotype was recorded a few times. The chain recombines TRBV5-1 with TRBJ2-2; TRBD2 aligns across 12 bases. After removal of 4 bases from V and 5 bases from J, the junction contained 6 bases not matched to a gene. Germline V gene data show CDR1 as SGHRS and CDR2 as YFSETQ. The CDR3 sequence is 16 residues long. The CDR3 DNA sequence: TGCGCCAGCAGCATAGGGACTAGCGGGCGTACCGGGGAGCTGTTTTTT. Encoded protein: CASSIGTSGRTGELFF.

The chain joins TRBV6-4 to TRBJ2-3, with 7 bases that match TRBD2. The V gene's germline CDR1 is MRHNA and CDR2 SNTAGT. The CDR3 totals 14 residues. Germline trimming cut 0 bases from V and 4 bases from J; bases unmatched to any gene: 1. The CDR3 here is CASSDSREPDTQYF. The CDR3 DNA reads as TGTGCCAGCAGTGACTCGCGGGAGCCAGATACGCAGTATTTT.

The table lists this clonotype with a few counts. V is TRBV27 and J is TRBJ1-2, with a tentative D call TRBD1 (5 bases). V lost 5 bases and J lost 9, with 13 bases in between. Looked up from germline, CDR1 is MNHEY and CDR2 is SMNVEV (reference sequence). The CDR3 spans 12 residues. CDR3 region: CASSGGLRSYTF. The CDR3, as DNA: TGTGCCAGCAGTGGGGGATTGCGTAGCTACACCTTC.

The rearrangement uses TRBV29-1 and TRBJ2-4; 11 nucleotides line up with TRBD2. CDR3 length: 12 residues. CDR1 is SQVTM and CDR2 is ANQGSEA in the germline V gene. V shed 3 bases and J 8 bases; nucleotides not matched to a gene: 0. The CDR3 sequence: CSVDSGGDIQYF. The DNA for the CDR3 is TGCAGCGTTGATAGCGGGGGGGACATTCAGTACTTC.

This clonotype was picked up a small number of times. In DNA, the CDR3 is TGTGCCAGCAGCTATGGGACAGCGGAGTACTTC. Its translation: CASSYGTAEYF. The chain uses TRBV5-4 and TRBJ2-7; 7 positions match TRBD1. Losses at the gene ends were 3 bases for V and 11 bases for J; bases not matched to a gene: 5. The CDR3 runs to 11 residues. Germline V gives CDR1 SGHNT, CDR2 YYREEE (reference sequence).